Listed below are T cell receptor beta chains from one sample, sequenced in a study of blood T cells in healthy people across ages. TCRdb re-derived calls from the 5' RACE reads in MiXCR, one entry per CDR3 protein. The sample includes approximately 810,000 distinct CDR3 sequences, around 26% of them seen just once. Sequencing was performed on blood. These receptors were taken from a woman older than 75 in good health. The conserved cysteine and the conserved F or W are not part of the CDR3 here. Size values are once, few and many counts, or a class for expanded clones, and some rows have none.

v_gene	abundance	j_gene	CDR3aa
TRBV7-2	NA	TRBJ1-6	ASSYLSETLH
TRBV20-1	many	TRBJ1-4	SAPLPVGTGGEKLF
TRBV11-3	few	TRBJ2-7	ASSPRTSGYNEQY
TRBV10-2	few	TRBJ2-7	ARRPGQGYEQY
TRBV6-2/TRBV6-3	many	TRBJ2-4	ASSLSGGPSIQY
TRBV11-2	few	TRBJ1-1	ASSLREQGSTEAF
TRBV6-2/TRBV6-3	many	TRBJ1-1	ASRPRQGTGNTEAF
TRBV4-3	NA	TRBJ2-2	ASSQERDIELF
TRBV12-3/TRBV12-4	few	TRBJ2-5	ASSYGLLREQY
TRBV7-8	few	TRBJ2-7	ASSLASGAGYEQY
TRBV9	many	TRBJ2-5	ASSTGLVETQY
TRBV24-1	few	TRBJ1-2	ATSATGNYGYT
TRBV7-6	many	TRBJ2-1	ASSLADRVGYNEQF
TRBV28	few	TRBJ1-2	ASSLSPGGRRGYT
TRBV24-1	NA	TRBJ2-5	ATSDPTGDQETQY
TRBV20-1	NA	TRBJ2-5	SAALSGGALETQY
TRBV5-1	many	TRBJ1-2	ASSLASLSNYGYT
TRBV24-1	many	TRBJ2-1	ATSDTGTGNNEQF
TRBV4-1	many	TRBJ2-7	ASSINTGEHYEQY